The clone carrying this T cell receptor (beta chain) occurred many times. Its target is not known. Stated time point: sample taken at primary tumor resection. Unsorted samples of tumor, nontumor lung or frozen PBMC had their whole RNA sequenced. The CDR3 extends over 14 amino acids. The germline V gene has CDR1 SEHNR and CDR2 FQNEAQ (reference sequence). J was trimmed by 12 bases and V by 5 bases; bases with no gene match: 7. TCRdb analysed the 5' RACE reads with MiXCR anew, one entry per CDR3 protein. Of 7,000 to 9,500 distinct CDR3 sequences listed, around 6.7% are singletons. This specimen comes from a study of spatial heterogeneity in lung cancer. Study observations and caveats: Higher tumor mutation counts went along with higher counts of expanded intratumoral alpha and beta TCRs.

The V gene is TRBV7-9, the J gene TRBJ2-1; 13 nucleotides agree with TRBD2. The sequencing used lung tumor tissue, collected at surgery. This TCR derives from a male donor with early-stage non-small cell lung cancer. For the CDR3, the DNA is TGTGCCAGCAGCCCTGGACTAGCGGGAGTAGGGCAGTTCTTC. As protein: CASSPGLAGVGQFF.